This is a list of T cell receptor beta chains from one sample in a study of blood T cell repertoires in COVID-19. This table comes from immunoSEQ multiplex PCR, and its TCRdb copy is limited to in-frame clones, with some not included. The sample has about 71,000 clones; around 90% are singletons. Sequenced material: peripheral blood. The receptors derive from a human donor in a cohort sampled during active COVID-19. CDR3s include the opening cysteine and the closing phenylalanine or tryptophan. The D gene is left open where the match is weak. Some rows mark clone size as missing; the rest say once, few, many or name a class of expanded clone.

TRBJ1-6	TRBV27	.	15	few	CASRQGSIYNSPLHF	TGTGCCAGCAGACAGGGATCTATTTATAATTCACCCCTCCACTTT
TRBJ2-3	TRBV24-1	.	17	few	CATSRVGAGSGGDTQYF	TGTGCCACCAGTCGCGTGGGTGCGGGCTCTGGCGGGGATACGCAGTATTTT
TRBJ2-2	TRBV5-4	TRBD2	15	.	CASSSLAGGLGELFF	TGTGCCAGCAGCTCCCTAGCGGGGGGGCTCGGGGAGCTGTTTTTT
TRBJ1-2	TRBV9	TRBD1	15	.	CASSVGPDRGNGYTF	TGTGCCAGCAGCGTAGGGCCTGACAGGGGGAATGGCTACACCTTC
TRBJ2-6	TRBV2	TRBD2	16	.	CASSLAGFSGANVLTF	TGTGCCAGCTCCCTAGCGGGTTTCTCTGGGGCCAACGTCCTGACTTTC
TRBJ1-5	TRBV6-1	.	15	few	CASSERGEGGQPQHF	TGTGCCAGCAGTGAACGGGGGGAAGGAGGGCAGCCCCAGCATTTT
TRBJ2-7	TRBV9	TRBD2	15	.	CASSVGLAGSYEQYF	TGTGCCAGCAGCGTAGGTCTAGCGGGAAGTTACGAGCAGTACTTC
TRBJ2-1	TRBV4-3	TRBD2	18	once	CASSQGGGSGRAYNEQFF	TGCGCCAGCAGCCAAGGCGGCGGGAGTGGGAGGGCCTACAATGAGCAGTTCTTC
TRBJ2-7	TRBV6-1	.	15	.	CASSEGRTGPTKQYF	TGTGCCAGCAGCGAAGGGAGGACAGGCCCTACGAAGCAGTACTTC
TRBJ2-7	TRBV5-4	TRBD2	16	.	CASSFKLAGLVGEQYF	TGTGCCAGCAGCTTTAAGCTAGCGGGTTTAGTTGGCGAGCAGTACTTC
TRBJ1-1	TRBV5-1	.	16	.	CASSLRTGGANTEAFF	TGCGCCAGCAGCCTTCGAACCGGGGGGGCGAACACTGAAGCTTTCTTT
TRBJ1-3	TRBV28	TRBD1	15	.	CASSSTQGGWNTIYF	TGTGCCAGCAGTTCGACACAGGGGGGGTGGAACACCATATATTTT
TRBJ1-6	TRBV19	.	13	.	CASIQGLGSPLHF	TGTGCCAGTATTCAGGGACTTGGATCACCCCTCCACTTT
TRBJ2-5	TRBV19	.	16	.	CASSITPQGTQETQYF	TGTGCCAGTAGTATAACCCCCCAGGGGACCCAAGAGACCCAGTACTTC
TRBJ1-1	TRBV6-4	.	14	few	CASSTDSSDTEAFF	TGTGCCAGCAGTACTGACAGTTCTGACACTGAAGCTTTCTTT
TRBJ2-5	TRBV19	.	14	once	CASSIGNGQETQYF	TGTGCCAGTAGTATAGGAAACGGCCAAGAGACCCAGTACTTC
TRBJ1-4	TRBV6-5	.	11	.	CASSSSGALFF	TGTGCCAGCAGTTCCTCCGGAGCCCTGTTTTTT
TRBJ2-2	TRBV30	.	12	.	CAWSPSGGELFF	TGTGCCTGGAGTCCCTCGGGCGGGGAGCTGTTTTTT
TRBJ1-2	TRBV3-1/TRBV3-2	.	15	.	CASSQPVRGGDGYTF	TGTGCCAGCAGCCAACCCGTTCGTGGGGGCGATGGCTACACCTTC
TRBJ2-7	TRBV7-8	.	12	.	CASSLTSDEQYF	TGTGCCAGCAGCTTAACGTCAGACGAGCAGTACTTC
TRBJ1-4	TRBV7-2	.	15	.	CASSQRGGRVEKLFF	TGTGCCAGCAGCCAGAGGGGGGGGAGGGTAGAAAAACTGTTTTTT
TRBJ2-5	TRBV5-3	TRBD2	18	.	CARSCDLAGGYLQETQYF	TGTGCCAGAAGCTGTGATCTAGCGGGGGGGTACCTACAAGAGACCCAGTACTTC
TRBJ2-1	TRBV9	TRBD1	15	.	CASSVEGQGGNEQFF	TGTGCCAGCAGCGTAGAAGGACAGGGGGGAAATGAGCAGTTCTTC
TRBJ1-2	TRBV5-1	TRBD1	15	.	CASSLETGGWDGYTF	TGCGCCAGCAGCTTGGAAACAGGGGGCTGGGATGGCTACACCTTC
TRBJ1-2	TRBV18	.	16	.	CASSPPSTGQFSGYTF	TGTGCCAGCTCACCACCCTCAACAGGTCAATTCAGTGGCTACACCTTC
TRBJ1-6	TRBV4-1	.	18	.	CASSQDSLKEGTKAPLHF	TGCGCCAGCAGCCAAGATAGCTTGAAAGAGGGCACCAAAGCACCCCTCCACTTT
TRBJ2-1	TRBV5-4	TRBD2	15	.	CASRSTSGSYNEQFF	TGTGCCAGCAGGTCTACTAGCGGGAGCTACAATGAGCAGTTCTTC
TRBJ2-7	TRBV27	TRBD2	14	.	CASSSGGVPYEQYF	TGTGCCAGCAGTAGTGGGGGGGTCCCCTACGAGCAGTACTTC
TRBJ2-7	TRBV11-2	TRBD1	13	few	CASRRDRVGEQYF	TGTGCCAGCAGGCGTGACAGGGTAGGCGAGCAGTACTTC
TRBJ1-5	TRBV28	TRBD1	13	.	CASSRTGYQPQHF	TGTGCCAGCAGTCGGACAGGGTATCAGCCCCAGCATTTT
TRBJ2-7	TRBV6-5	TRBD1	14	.	CASSTGAGRYEQYF	TGTGCCAGCAGCACAGGGGCGGGTCGGTACGAGCAGTACTTC
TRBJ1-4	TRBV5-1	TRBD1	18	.	CASSRTGGRNLVNEKLFF	TGCGCCAGCAGCAGGACAGGGGGGCGTAATTTGGTTAATGAAAAACTGTTTTTT
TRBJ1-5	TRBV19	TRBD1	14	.	CASKNRGGNQPQHF	TGTGCCAGTAAAAACAGGGGCGGCAATCAGCCCCAGCATTTT
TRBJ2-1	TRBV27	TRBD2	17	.	CASSTQPSGRAANEQFF	TGTGCCAGCAGTACCCAACCTAGCGGGAGGGCCGCCAATGAGCAGTTCTTC
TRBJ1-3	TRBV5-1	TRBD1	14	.	CASSEGASGNTIYF	TGCGCCAGCTCGGAGGGGGCTAGTGGAAACACCATATATTTT
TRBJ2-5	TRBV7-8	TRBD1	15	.	CASSLTGGLKETQYF	TGTGCCAGCAGCCTCACAGGGGGCTTGAAGGAGACCCAGTACTTC
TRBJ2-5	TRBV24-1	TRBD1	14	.	CATSLTGVQETQYF	TGTGCCACCAGCCTGACAGGGGTCCAAGAGACCCAGTACTTC
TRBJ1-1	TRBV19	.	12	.	CATKFGDTEAFF	TGTGCCACAAAGTTCGGGGACACTGAAGCTTTCTTT
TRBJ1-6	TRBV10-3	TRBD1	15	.	CAISGGTGTSSPLHF	TGTGCCATCAGTGGAGGGACAGGGACGTCCTCACCCCTCCACTTT
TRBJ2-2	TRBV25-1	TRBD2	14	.	CASSASGNTGELFF	TGTGCCAGCAGTGCTAGCGGCAACACCGGGGAGCTGTTTTTT
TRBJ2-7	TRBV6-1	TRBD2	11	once	CATSGTYEQYF	TGTGCGACTAGCGGGACGTACGAGCAGTACTTC
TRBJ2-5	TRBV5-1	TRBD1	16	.	CASSHYGQGYQETQYF	TGCGCCAGCAGCCACTATGGACAGGGGTACCAAGAGACCCAGTACTTC
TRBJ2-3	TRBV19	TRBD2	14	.	CASSVTSGRDTQYF	TGTGCCAGTAGTGTGACTAGCGGGAGAGATACGCAGTATTTT
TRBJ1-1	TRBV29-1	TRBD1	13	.	CSVWTGSNTEAFF	TGCAGCGTTTGGACAGGATCGAACACTGAAGCTTTCTTT
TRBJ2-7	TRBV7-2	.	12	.	CASSLLGYEQYF	TGTGCCAGCAGCTTGCTAGGATACGAGCAGTACTTC
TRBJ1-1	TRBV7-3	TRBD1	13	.	CASSFRQGSEAFF	TGTGCCAGCAGCTTCCGACAGGGTTCTGAAGCTTTCTTT
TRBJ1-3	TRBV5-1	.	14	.	CASGEGISGNTIYF	TGCGCCAGCGGGGAGGGTATCTCTGGAAACACCATATATTTT
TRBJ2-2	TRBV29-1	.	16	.	CSVEGPPGQITGELFF	TGCAGCGTTGAAGGCCCACCGGGACAAATCACCGGGGAGCTGTTTTTT
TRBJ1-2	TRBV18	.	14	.	CASSPLNFNYGYTF	TGTGCCAGCTCACCACTGAACTTTAACTATGGCTACACCTTC
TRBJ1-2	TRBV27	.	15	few	CASSLKREANYGYTF	TGTGCCAGCAGTTTAAAAAGGGAGGCTAACTATGGCTACACCTTC
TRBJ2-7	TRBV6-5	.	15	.	CASGGLRTETYEQYF	TGTGCCAGCGGGGGGTTGCGGACGGAGACCTACGAGCAGTACTTC
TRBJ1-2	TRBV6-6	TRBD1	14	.	CASSSIQGDPGYTF	TGTGCCAGCAGTTCTATACAGGGGGATCCTGGCTACACCTTC
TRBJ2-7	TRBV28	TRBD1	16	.	CASRHPPGQGSYEQYF	TGTGCCAGCAGACACCCCCCGGGACAGGGCTCCTACGAGCAGTACTTC
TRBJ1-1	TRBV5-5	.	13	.	CASSAPVNTEAFF	TGTGCCAGCAGCGCCCCGGTAAACACTGAAGCTTTCTTT
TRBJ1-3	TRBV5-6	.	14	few	CASSLGYSGNTIYF	TGTGCCAGCAGCTTGGGCTACTCTGGAAACACCATATATTTT